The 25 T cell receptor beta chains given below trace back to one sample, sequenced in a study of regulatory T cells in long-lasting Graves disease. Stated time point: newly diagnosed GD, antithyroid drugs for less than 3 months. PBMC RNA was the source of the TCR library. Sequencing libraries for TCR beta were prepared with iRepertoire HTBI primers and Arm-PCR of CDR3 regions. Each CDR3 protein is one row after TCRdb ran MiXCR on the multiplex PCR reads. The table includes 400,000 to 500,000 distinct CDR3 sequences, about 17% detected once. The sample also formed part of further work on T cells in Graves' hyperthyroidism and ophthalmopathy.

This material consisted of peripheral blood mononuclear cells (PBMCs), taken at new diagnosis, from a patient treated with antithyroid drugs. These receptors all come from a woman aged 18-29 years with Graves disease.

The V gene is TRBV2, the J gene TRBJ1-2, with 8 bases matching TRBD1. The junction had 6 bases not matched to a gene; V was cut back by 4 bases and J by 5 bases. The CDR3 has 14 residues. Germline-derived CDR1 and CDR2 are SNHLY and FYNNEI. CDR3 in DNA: TGTGCCAGCAGTGGACAGGGGCCCCTATATGGCTACACCTTC. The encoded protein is CASSGQGPLYGYTF.

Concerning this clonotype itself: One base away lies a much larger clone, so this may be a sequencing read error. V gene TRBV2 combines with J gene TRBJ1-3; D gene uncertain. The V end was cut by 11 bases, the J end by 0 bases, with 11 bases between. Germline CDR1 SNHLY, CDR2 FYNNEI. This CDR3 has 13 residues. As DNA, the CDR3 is TGTGCCGGAAGGAATATCTCTGGAAACACCATATATTTT. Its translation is CAGRNISGNTIYF.

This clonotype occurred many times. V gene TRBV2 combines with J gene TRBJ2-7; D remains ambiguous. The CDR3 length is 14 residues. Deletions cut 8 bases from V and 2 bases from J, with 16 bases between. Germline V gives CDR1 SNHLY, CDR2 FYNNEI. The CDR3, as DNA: TGTGCCAGCCGAGTTGAGAAACTCACCTACGAGCAGTACTTC. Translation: CASRVEKLTYEQYF.

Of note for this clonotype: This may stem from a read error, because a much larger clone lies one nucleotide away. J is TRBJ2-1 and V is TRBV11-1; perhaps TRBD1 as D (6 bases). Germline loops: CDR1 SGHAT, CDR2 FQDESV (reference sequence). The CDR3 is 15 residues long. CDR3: CANSLRPGVGNEQFF. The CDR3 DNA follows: TGTGCCAACAGCCTTAGACCAGGGGTGGGCAATGAGCAGTTCTTC.

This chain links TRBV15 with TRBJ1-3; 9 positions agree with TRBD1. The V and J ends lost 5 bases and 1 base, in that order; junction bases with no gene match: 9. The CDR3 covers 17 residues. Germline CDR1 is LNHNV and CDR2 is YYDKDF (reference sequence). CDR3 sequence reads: CATSPGTGKLSGNTIYF. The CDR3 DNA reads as TGTGCCACCAGCCCCGGGACAGGGAAATTATCTGGAAACACCATATATTTT.

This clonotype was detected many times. The CDR3 reads CASSSSPNTEAFF. The CDR3 DNA reads as TGTGCCAGCAGTTCCTCCCCTAACACTGAAGCTTTCTTT. The V call is TRBV6-5, the J call TRBJ1-1, with D unclear. The CDR3 totals 13 residues. V lost 4 bases to trimming and J lost 2 bases, with 8 bases between them. CDR1 is MNHEY, CDR2 SVGAGI, per germline.

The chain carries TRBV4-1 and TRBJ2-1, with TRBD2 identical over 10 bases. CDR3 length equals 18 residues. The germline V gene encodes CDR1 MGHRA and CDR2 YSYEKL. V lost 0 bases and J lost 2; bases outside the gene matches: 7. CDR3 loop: CASSQESLAGAPYNEQFF. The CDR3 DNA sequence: TGCGCCAGCAGCCAAGAAAGCCTAGCGGGAGCCCCCTACAATGAGCAGTTCTTC.

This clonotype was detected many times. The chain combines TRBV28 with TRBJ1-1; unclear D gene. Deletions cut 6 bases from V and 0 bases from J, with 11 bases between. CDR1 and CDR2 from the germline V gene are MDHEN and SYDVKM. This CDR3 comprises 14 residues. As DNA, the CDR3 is TGTGCCAGCAGCAGACTCCTCATGAACACTGAAGCTTTCTTT. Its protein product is CASSRLLMNTEAFF.

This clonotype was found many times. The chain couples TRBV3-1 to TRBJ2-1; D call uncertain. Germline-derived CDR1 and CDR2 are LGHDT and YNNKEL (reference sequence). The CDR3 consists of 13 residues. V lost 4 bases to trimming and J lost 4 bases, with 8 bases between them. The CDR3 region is CASSRSTYNEQFF. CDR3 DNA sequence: TGTGCCAGCAGCCGTAGCACATACAATGAGCAGTTCTTC.

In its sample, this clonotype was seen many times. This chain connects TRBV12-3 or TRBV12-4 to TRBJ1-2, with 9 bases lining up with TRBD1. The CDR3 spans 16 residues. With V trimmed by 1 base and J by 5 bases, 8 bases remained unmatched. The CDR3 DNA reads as TGTGCCAGCAGTTTAGGGCTTCCGGGACAGGGATATGGCTACACCTTC. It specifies CASSLGLPGQGYGYTF.

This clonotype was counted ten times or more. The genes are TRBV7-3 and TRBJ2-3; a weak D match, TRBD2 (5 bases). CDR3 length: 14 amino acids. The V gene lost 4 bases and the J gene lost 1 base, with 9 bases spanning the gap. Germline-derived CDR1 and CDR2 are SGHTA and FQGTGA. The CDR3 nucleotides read TGTGCCAGCAGCTCCTTGGAGGGCACAGATACGCAGTATTTT. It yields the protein CASSSLEGTDTQYF.

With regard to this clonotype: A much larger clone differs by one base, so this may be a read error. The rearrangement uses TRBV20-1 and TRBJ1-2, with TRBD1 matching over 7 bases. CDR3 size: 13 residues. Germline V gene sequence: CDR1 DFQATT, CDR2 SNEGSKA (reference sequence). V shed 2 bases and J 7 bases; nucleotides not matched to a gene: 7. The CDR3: CSARHTGDCGYTF. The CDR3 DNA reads TGCAGTGCTAGACATACAGGGGACTGTGGCTACACCTTC.

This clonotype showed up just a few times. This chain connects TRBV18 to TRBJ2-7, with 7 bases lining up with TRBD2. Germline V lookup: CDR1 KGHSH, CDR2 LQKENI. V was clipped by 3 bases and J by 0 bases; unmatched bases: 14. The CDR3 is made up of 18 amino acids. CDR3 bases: TGTGCCAGCTCACCCCTTTCTCCTGGACTAGGCAACTCCTACGAGCAGTACTTC. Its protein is CASSPLSPGLGNSYEQYF.

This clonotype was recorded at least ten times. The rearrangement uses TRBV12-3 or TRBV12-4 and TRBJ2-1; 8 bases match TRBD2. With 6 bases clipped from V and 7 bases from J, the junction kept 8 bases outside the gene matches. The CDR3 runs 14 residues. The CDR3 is CASSPGLASNEQFF. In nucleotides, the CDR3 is TGTGCCAGCAGCCCAGGACTAGCCTCGAATGAGCAGTTCTTC.

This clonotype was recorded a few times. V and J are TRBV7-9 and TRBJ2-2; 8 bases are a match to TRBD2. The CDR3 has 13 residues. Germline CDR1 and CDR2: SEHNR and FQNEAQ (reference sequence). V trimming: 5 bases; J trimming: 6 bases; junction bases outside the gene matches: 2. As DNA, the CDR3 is TGTGCCAGCAGCAGCGGGGGTGCCGGGGAGCTGTTTTTT. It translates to CASSSGGAGELFF. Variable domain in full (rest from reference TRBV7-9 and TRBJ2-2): DTGVSQNPRHKITKRGQNVTFRCDPISEHNRLYWYRQTLGQGPEFLTYFQNEAQLEKSRLLSDRFSAERPKGSFSTLEIQRTEQGDSAMYLCASSSGGAGELFFGEGSRLTVL.

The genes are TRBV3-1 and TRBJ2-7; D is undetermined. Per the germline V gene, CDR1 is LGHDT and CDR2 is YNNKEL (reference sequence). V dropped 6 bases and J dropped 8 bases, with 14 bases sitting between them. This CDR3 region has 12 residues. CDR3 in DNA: TGTGCCAGCAGTCCCCCCACCGGTCAGCAGTACTTC. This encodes CASSPPTGQQYF.

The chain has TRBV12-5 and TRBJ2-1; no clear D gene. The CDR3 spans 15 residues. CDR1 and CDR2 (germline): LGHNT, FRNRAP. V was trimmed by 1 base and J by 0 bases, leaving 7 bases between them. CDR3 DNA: TGTGCTAGTGGTTTGGGATCGAGCTCCTACAATGAGCAGTTCTTC. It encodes CASGLGSSSYNEQFF.

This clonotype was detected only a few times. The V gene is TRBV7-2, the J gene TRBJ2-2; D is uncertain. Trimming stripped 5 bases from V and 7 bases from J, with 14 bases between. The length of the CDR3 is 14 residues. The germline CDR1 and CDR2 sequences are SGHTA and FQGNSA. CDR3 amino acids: CASSPDLFFGELFF. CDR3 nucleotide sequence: TGTGCCAGCAGCCCCGACCTCTTTTTCGGGGAGCTGTTTTTT.

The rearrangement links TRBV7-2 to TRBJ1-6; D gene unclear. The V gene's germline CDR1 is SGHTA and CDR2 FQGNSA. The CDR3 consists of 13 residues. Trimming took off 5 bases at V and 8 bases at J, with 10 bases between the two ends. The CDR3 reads CASSREGDSPLHF. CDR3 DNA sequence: TGTGCCAGCAGCCGGGAGGGTGATTCACCCCTCCACTTT.

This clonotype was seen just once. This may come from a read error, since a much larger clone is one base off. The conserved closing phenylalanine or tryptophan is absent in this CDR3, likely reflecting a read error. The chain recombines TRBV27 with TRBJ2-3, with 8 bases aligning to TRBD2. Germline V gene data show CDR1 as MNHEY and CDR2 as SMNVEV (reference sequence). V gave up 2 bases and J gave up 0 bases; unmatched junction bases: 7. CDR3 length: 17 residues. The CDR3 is CASSLSLPGGSTDTQYS. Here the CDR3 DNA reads TGTGCCAGCAGTTTAAGCCTCCCGGGAGGGAGCACAGATACGCAGTATTCT.

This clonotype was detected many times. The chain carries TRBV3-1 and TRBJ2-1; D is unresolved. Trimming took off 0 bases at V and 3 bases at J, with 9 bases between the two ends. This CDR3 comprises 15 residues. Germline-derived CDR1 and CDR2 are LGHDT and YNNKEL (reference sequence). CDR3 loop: CASSQDLDRYNEQFF. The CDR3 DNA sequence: TGTGCCAGCAGCCAAGATCTAGACCGCTACAATGAGCAGTTCTTC.

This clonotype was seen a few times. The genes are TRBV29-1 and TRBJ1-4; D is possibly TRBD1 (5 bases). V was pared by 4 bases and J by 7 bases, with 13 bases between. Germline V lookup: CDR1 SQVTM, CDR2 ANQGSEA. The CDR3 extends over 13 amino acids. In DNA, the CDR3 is TGCAGCGTTGCGGGGCAGGGAGGTGAAAAACTGTTTTTT. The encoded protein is CSVAGQGGEKLFF.

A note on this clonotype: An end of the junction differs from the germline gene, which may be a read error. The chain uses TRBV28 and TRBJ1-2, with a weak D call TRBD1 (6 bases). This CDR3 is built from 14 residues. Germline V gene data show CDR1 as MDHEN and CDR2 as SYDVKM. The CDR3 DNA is TGTGCCAGCAGTCTTGAGGGGGTTAACTATGGCTACGCCTTC. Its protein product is CASSLEGVNYGYAF.

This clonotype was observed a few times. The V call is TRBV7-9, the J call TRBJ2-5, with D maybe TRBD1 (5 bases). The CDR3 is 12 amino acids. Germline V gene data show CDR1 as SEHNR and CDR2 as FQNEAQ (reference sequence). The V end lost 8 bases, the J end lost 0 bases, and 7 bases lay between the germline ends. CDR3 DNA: TGTGCCAGCCAGGGTTACCAAGAGACCCAGTACTTC. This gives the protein CASQGYQETQYF.

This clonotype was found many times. The CDR3 region is CSARLLYEQYF. CDR3 DNA sequence: TGCAGTGCTCGACTGCTCTACGAGCAGTACTTC. V is TRBV20-1 and J is TRBJ2-7, with D unresolved. From germline, CDR1 is DFQATT and CDR2 SNEGSKA (reference sequence). The V and J ends lost 5 bases and 3 bases respectively, with 8 bases between them. The CDR3 extends over 11 amino acids.